This note documents a single T cell receptor beta chain sequence. This entry comes from a study of blood T cell repertoires in COVID-19. On the study more broadly: Whether acute or convalescent, the COVID-19 samples came from the United States, Italy and Spain. T cells, B-cell-depleted T cells, or PBMCs provided the cDNA or gDNA that served as material.

Germline values: CDR1 SNHLY, CDR2 FYNNEI. CDR3 length equals 15 residues. V lost 4 bases to trimming and J lost 1 base, with 11 bases between them. Authors' processing steps: For nucleated cells, counts were estimated from reference gene primer amplification. Profiled with immunoSEQ multiplex PCR; TCRdb holds only in-frame clones, not every one. That table furnishes V, J and clone size, whereas the DNA furnished D and trimming. The data hold approximately 190,000 clones, with around 84% observed a single time. The receptor's source is a human donor in a cohort sampled during active COVID-19. This chain uses TRBV2 with TRBJ2-1, with D possibly matching TRBD1 (6 bases). Sequencing was performed on peripheral blood. CDR3 nucleotide sequence: TGTGCCAGCAGTGGACAGAGGGGGTCCTACAATGAGCAGTTCTTC. Its protein is CASSGQRGSYNEQFF.